The source of this T cell receptor (beta chain) is a study of cytomegalovirus exposure and HLA in healthy donors. Findings of the study overall: TCR beta chains associated with HLA were, in a later analysis, more clonally expanded than equally common others.

This clone was observed a few times. Its target is unknown. The donors comprised healthy bone marrow donors. The study sampled nominally healthy donors, though unrecorded immune exposures were likely. 13 Jbeta primers and 60 Vbeta primers were used for the PCR. Per the original methods: A later analysis tallied tens of millions of unique TCR beta chains, around 11 million of them shared. This table comes from immunoSEQ multiplex PCR, and its TCRdb copy is limited to in-frame clones, with some not included. The V and J calls and the clone size are those of that table, but D and trimming were determined from the DNA. The profile covers 75,000 to 100,000 clones, with about 81% appearing a single time and 4.5% to 5.5% taken by the ten largest. Trimming took 0 bases from V and 10 from J, leaving 8 bases between them. Germline V lookup: CDR1 SGHDT, CDR2 YYEEEE. The length of the CDR3 is 12 residues.

The source is a middle-aged man in good health and CMV-seropositive. Input material: PBMCs. The V and J genes are TRBV5-6 and TRBJ2-1; a weak D match, TRBD2 (6 bases). The CDR3 loop is CASSLASGEQFF. The CDR3 nucleotides read TGTGCCAGCAGCTTGGCCAGCGGGGAGCAGTTCTTC.